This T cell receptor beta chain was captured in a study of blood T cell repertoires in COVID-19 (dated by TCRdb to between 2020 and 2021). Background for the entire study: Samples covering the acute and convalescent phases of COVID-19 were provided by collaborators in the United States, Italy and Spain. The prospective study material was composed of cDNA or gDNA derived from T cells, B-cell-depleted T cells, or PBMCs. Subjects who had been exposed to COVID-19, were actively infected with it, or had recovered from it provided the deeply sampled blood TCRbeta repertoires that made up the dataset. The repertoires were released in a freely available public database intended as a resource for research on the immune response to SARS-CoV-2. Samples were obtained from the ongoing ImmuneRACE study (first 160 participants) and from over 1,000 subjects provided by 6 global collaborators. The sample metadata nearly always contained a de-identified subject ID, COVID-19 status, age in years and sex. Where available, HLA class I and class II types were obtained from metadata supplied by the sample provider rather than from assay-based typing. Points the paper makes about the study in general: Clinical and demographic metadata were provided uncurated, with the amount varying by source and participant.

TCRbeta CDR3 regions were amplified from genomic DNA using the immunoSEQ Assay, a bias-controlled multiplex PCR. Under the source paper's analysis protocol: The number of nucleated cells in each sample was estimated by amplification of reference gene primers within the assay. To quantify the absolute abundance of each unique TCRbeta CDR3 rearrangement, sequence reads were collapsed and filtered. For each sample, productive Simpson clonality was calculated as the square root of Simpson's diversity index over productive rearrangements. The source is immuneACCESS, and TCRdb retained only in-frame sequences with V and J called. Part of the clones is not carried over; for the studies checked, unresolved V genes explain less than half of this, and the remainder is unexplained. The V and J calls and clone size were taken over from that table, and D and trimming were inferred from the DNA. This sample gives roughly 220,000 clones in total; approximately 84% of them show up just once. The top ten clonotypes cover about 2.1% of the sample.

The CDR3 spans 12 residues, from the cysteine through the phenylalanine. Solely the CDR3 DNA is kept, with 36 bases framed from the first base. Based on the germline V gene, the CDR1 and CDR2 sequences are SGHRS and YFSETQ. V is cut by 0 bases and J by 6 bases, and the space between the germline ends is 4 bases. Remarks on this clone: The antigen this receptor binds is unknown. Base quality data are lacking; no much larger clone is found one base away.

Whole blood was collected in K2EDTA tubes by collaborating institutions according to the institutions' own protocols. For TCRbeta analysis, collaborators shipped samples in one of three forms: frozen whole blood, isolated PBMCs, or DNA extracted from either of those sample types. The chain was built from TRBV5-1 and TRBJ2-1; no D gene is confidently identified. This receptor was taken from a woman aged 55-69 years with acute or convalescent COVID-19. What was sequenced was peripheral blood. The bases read TGCGCCAGCAGCTTGGCGGTCAATGAGCAGTTCTTC. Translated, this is CASSLAVNEQFF.